Included here is one T cell receptor beta chain sequence, with context. Its cognate antigen is unknown. The CDR3 has 16 amino acids. V was pared by 6 bases and J by 2 bases, with 7 bases of the junction left unmatched. Each CDR3 protein gets one entry after TCRdb re-called the reads with MiXCR. The profile shows 450,000 to 650,000 distinct CDR3 sequences, 40% of them singletons. The source of the sample is a study of T cell repertoires in cytomegalovirus infection. Study in general: Newly reported HLA-C-restricted and thoroughly characterized HLA-B-restricted CMV epitopes were employed. Public TCR beta signatures were indicative of both CMV infection and a matching HLA type.

General study results and limits: Dominating the ex vivo response were HLA-C-restricted CMV-specific TCR beta clonotypes. Summed frequency of public TCR beta families distinguished CMV carriers with the relevant HLA.

The clonotype originates from a human donor in good health (CMV status not recorded). Some clones in this sample may be carry-over from other donors' samples. The chain employs TRBV12-3 or TRBV12-4 and TRBJ2-1; 10 bases align to TRBD2. The source was cultured PBMCs, collected from culture after CMV antigen stimulation. The CDR3 reads CASSYRAGGPYNEQFF. CDR3 coding DNA: TGTGCCAGCAGCTACAGAGCGGGAGGGCCCTACAATGAGCAGTTCTTC.